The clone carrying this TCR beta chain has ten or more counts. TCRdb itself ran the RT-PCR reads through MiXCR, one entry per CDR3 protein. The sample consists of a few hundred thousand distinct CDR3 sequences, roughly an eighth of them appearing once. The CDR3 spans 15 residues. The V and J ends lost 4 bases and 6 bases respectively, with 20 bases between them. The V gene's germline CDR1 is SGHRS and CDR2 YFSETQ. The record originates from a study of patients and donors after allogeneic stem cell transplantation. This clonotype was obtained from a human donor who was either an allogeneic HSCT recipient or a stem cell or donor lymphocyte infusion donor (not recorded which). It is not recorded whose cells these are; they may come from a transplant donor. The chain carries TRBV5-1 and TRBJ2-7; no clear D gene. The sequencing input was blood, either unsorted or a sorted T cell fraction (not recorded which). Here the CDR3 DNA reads TGCGCCAGCAGCCCCCAGCCAGGTTCTGACCTCGAGCAGTACTTC. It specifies CASSPQPGSDLEQYF. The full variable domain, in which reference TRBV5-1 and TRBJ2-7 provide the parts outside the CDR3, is KAGVTQTPRYLIKTRGQQVTLSCSPISGHRSVSWYQQTPGQGLQFLFEYFSETQRNKGNFPGRFSGRQFSNSRSEMNVSTLELGDSALYLCASSPQPGSDLEQYFGPGTRLTVT.